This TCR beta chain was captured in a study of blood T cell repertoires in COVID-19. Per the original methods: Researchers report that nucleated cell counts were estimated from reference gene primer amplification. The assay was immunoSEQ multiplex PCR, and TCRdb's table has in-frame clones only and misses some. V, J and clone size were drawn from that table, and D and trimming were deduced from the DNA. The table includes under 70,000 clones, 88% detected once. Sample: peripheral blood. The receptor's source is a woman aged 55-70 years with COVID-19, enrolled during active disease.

The CDR3 sequence: CASSPPRQPQHF. The CDR3 DNA reads TGTGCCAGCAGCCCCCCCCGGCAGCCCCAGCATTTT. The gene calls are TRBV12-3 or TRBV12-4 and TRBJ1-5; no clear D gene. This CDR3 is built from 12 residues. Deletions cut 6 bases from V and 7 bases from J, with 10 bases between.